This entry describes one TCR beta chain. Antigen: not known. TCRdb ran MiXCR on the 5' RACE reads and lists one entry per CDR3 protein. This sample has around 200,000 distinct CDR3 sequences, with around 30% found just once. This entry is derived from a study of T-cell memory formation after mild COVID-19. Study background: Largely, TCR clusters stayed within a single donor.

Broader study findings: Those CD4+ clones that contracted were mainly in CM and EM (CD8+ ones in EMRA). CD4/CD8 balance characterized clones contracting day 15 to 85, and CD4+ skew characterized later expanders.

V was shortened by 0 bases and J by 1 base, with 7 bases between the two germline ends. This CDR3 has 14 residues. CDR1 is SGHAT and CDR2 is FQNNGV in the germline V gene. This receptor was obtained from an adult woman who had mild COVID-19 (a few samples of this study predate the infection). Cell type and time point are not known. The sequenced sample consisted of PBMCs or a T cell subset sorted from them (not recorded which). The chain links TRBV11-2 to TRBJ2-7; no definite D call. The CDR3 loop reads CASSLEPASYEQYF. CDR3 nucleotide sequence: TGTGCCAGCAGCTTAGAGCCGGCGTCCTACGAGCAGTACTTC.